One sample yielded the 23 T cell receptor beta chains listed below, sequenced in a study of lymphopenia after photon versus proton radiotherapy. Using immunoSEQ multiplex PCR, the repertoire was profiled, and TCRdb retains in-frame clones only, with some absent. In the table there are about 50,000 clones, more than 90% of which are singletons. The sequenced sample was peripheral blood, obtained from a patient treated with photon-based radiotherapy. These receptors originate from a woman in her 40s with cholangiocarcinoma.

The chain carries TRBV7-2 and TRBJ2-7; D assignment may be TRBD1 or TRBD2 (5 bases each). Trimming shortened V by 5 bases and J by 7 bases, and 15 bases separated the two germline ends. Germline V gene sequence: CDR1 SGHTA, CDR2 FQGNSA. The CDR3 length is 13 residues. The CDR3 here is CASSPGTPGEQYF. The CDR3, as DNA: TGTGCCAGCAGCCCCGGGACCCCGGGGGAGCAGTACTTC.

V usage is TRBV2 and J usage is TRBJ2-5; TRBD2 matches 8 bases. Unmatched junction bases numbered 8, after V lost 6 bases and J lost 5 bases. Germline V lookup: CDR1 SNHLY, CDR2 FYNNEI. This CDR3 contains 14 residues. The CDR3 nucleotides are TGTGCCAGCAGCACGACTAGCGTAGGGGAGACCCAGTACTTC. Its translation: CASSTTSVGETQYF.

The chain combines TRBV6-4 with TRBJ2-3; D is unresolved. Per germline, CDR1 MRHNA and CDR2 SNTAGT. V shed 5 bases and J shed 0 bases, with 6 bases lying between them. This CDR3 spans 13 amino acids. CDR3 DNA sequence: TGTGCCAGCAGTCTTACTAGCACAGATACGCAGTATTTT. It specifies CASSLTSTDTQYF.

The chain recombines TRBV18 with TRBJ1-5, with 7 bases fitting TRBD1. Germline V gene lookup returns CDR1 KGHSH and CDR2 LQKENI. This CDR3 region has 17 residues. J gave up 0 bases and V 2 bases, and 7 bases lay outside the gene matches. In DNA form, the CDR3 reads TGTGCCAGCTCACCAACGGACAGGTCCTATAGCAATCAGCCCCAGCATTTT. This translates into CASSPTDRSYSNQPQHF.

In this sample, this clone turned up once. The V and J genes are TRBV6-6 and TRBJ2-1; maybe TRBD1 (6 bases). The CDR3 extends over 13 amino acids. Germline CDR1 is MNHNY and CDR2 is SVGAGI (reference sequence). The V and J ends lost 7 bases and 3 bases respectively, with 10 bases between them. The CDR3 loop is CASNADSYNEQFF. The CDR3 DNA follows: TGTGCCAGCAATGCGGACAGCTACAATGAGCAGTTCTTC.

This sequence joins TRBV6-4 and TRBJ2-2; TRBD2 aligns across 9 bases. The CDR3 length is 14 residues. Germline CDR1 reads MRHNA; CDR2 reads SNTAGT. Trimming took 6 bases from V and 5 from J; bases not matched to a gene: 4. CDR3 DNA: TGTGCCAGCAGGGAGACTAGCGGTACCGGGGAGCTGTTTTTT. It yields the protein CASRETSGTGELFF.

The chain links TRBV25-1 to TRBJ2-5, with D possibly TRBD1 on 6 matching bases. V lost 2 bases, J lost 2 bases, and 9 bases lay in between. Germline CDR1 reads MGHDK; CDR2 reads SYGVNS. This CDR3 comprises 14 residues. Here the CDR3 DNA reads TGTGCCAGCAGTGAAGGACAGCATCAAGAGACCCAGTACTTC. This gives the protein CASSEGQHQETQYF.

A single count supports this clone. V is TRBV27 and J is TRBJ2-1, with 12 bases that match TRBD2. V was pared by 6 bases and J by 6 bases, with 15 bases of the junction left unmatched. This CDR3 has 18 residues. Germline CDR1 MNHEY, CDR2 SMNVEV (reference sequence). In DNA form, the CDR3 reads TGTGCCAGCAGGGAGTTTGCCGCCGGACTAGCGGGAACCAATGAGCAGTTCTTC. Translating it yields CASREFAAGLAGTNEQFF.

The rearrangement uses TRBV6-1 and TRBJ2-7; the D gene is possibly TRBD1 (6 bases). CDR1 is MNHNS and CDR2 is SASEGT in the germline V gene. Trimming removed 11 bases from V and 7 bases from J, with 27 bases in between. The CDR3 length is 15 residues. CDR3 loop: CAGSSPNRVRYEQYF. The CDR3 DNA follows: TGTGCCGGAAGCAGTCCGAACAGGGTGCGGTATGAGCAGTACTTC.

As DNA, the CDR3 is TGTGCCAGCAGCGTTAGGGGGCGCGACACTGAAGCTTTCTTT. Translation: CASSVRGRDTEAFF. V and J are TRBV9 and TRBJ1-1; 7 positions agree with TRBD1. Germline V gene lookup returns CDR1 SGDLS and CDR2 YYNGEE. The CDR3 totals 14 residues. Trimming removed 2 bases from V and 3 bases from J; junction bases left unmatched: 4. The full variable domain, its missing parts supplied by reference TRBV9 and TRBJ1-1, is DSGVTQTPKHLITATGQRVTLRCSPRSGDLSVYWYQQSLDQGLQFLIQYYNGEERAKGNILERFSAQQFPDLHSELNLSSLELGDSALYFCASSVRGRDTEAFFGQGTRLTVV.

The chain has TRBV4-1 and TRBJ2-2; 8 positions agree with TRBD1. The CDR3 is 16 residues long. The ends lost 1 base at V and 4 bases at J; junction bases unmatched: 5. The germline V gene encodes CDR1 MGHRA and CDR2 YSYEKL. The CDR3 DNA is TGCGCCAGCAGCCAAGGGACAGGGATCGCCACCGGGGAGCTGTTTTTT. Protein product: CASSQGTGIATGELFF.

The rearrangement uses TRBV19 and TRBJ1-2; TRBD1 agrees at 7 bases. This CDR3 spans 15 amino acids. The germline V gene encodes CDR1 LNHDA and CDR2 SQIVND (reference sequence). Unmatched junction bases numbered 12, after V lost 3 bases and J lost 8 bases. CDR3 DNA sequence: TGTGCCAGTAGTATCCCCGGGACAGAGATACAGGGCTACACCTTC. It translates to CASSIPGTEIQGYTF.

This chain joins TRBV5-4 and TRBJ2-7; TRBD1 matches at 7 bases. Germline loops: CDR1 SGHNT, CDR2 YYREEE (reference sequence). The CDR3 sequence is 14 residues long. After removal of 4 bases from V and 2 bases from J, the junction contained 6 bases not matched to a gene. CDR3 amino acids: CASSRRDSPYEQYF. DNA of the CDR3: TGTGCCAGCAGCCGACGGGACAGCCCCTACGAGCAGTACTTC.

This sequence joins TRBV5-1 and TRBJ1-1, with D tentatively TRBD1 (5 bases). Trimming removed 3 bases from V and 0 bases from J, with 12 bases in between. The CDR3 has 15 residues. CDR1 SGHRS and CDR2 YFSETQ come from the germline V gene. The CDR3 DNA reads as TGCGCCAGCAGCTCCGCGCTGGGACTGAACACTGAAGCTTTCTTT. Its protein product is CASSSALGLNTEAFF.

This sequence joins TRBV6-1 and TRBJ2-5; 11 nucleotides line up with TRBD2. Germline V CDR1 and CDR2: MNHNS, SASEGT. This CDR3 contains 17 residues. V dropped 2 bases and J dropped 5; count of bases not matched to a gene: 10. CDR3 bases: TGTGCCAGCAGTGAACGGGGTAGCGGGAGGGCCGGGGAGACCCAGTACTTC. This gives the protein CASSERGSGRAGETQYF.

This sequence joins TRBV7-9 and TRBJ1-5; 7 bases are shared with TRBD1. The CDR3 extends over 15 amino acids. CDR1 SEHNR and CDR2 FQNEAQ come from the germline V gene (reference sequence). Germline trimming cut 1 base from V and 4 bases from J; bases unmatched to any gene: 4. CDR3 nucleotide sequence: TGTGCCAGCAGCTTAGTCGGGACAGAAAATCAGCCCCAGCATTTT. Amino acids: CASSLVGTENQPQHF.

The V call is TRBV28, the J call TRBJ1-5; 11 positions match TRBD1. Germline assignment: CDR1 MDHEN and CDR2 SYDVKM. CDR3 length: 16 amino acids. Unmatched junction bases numbered 3, after V lost 4 bases and J lost 1 base. The CDR3 spells CASSSGDRGSNQPQHF. The CDR3 nucleotides read TGTGCCAGCAGTTCCGGGGACAGGGGGAGCAATCAGCCCCAGCATTTT. The full variable domain, completed using reference TRBV28 and TRBJ1-5, is DVKVTQSSRYLVKRTGEKVFLECVQDMDHENMFWYRQDPGLGLRLIYFSYDVKMKEKGDIPEGYSVSREKKERFSLILESASTNQTSMYLCASSSGDRGSNQPQHFGDGTRLSIL.

The V gene is TRBV6-5, the J gene TRBJ2-7; D is possibly TRBD1 (6 bases). Deletions cut 6 bases from V and 2 bases from J, with 14 bases between. The V gene's germline CDR1 is MNHEY and CDR2 SVGAGI. CDR3 length equals 14 residues. DNA for the CDR3: TGTGCCAGCAGGCCCCCGGGACACCCCTACGAGCAGTACTTC. Amino acids: CASRPPGHPYEQYF.

Only one count was recorded for this clone. V is TRBV6-4 and J is TRBJ2-7, with unresolved D. V shed 6 bases and J shed 3 bases, with 15 bases lying between them. The germline CDR1 and CDR2 sequences are MRHNA and SNTAGT. The CDR3 runs to 14 residues. In DNA, the CDR3 is TGTGCCAGCAGCACTGGGGATAATTTCTACGAGCAGTACTTC. Translation: CASSTGDNFYEQYF.

This rearrangement joins TRBV11-2 to TRBJ2-5, with 9 bases lining up with TRBD2. CDR1 and CDR2 from the germline V gene are SGHAT and FQNNGV. Trimming cost V 3 bases and J 3 bases; bases outside gene matches: 2. The CDR3 covers 14 residues. The DNA of the CDR3 is TGTGCCAGCAGCTTGCCTAGCGGGGAAGAGACCCAGTACTTC. It encodes CASSLPSGEETQYF.

V is TRBV5-1 and J is TRBJ1-2, with 7 positions matching TRBD1. The CDR3 consists of 15 residues. Germline CDR1 and CDR2: SGHRS and YFSETQ. Trimming cost V 3 bases and J 8 bases; bases outside gene matches: 13. The CDR3 loop is CASSSEATGLGGYTF. For the CDR3, the DNA is TGCGCCAGCAGCTCTGAAGCGACAGGGCTCGGCGGCTACACCTTC.

The chain employs TRBV11-2 and TRBJ2-3; 14 bases agree with TRBD2. V gave up 5 bases and J gave up 7 bases; unmatched junction bases: 8. CDR1 and CDR2 (germline): SGHAT, FQNNGV. The CDR3 contains 16 residues. CDR3 coding DNA: TGTGCCAGCAGCCCCCAGGGACTAGCGGGGGCACATACGCAGTATTTT. This translates into CASSPQGLAGAHTQYF.

Here the CDR3 DNA reads TGTGCCAGCAGTGAGTCAGGGAGGTACGAGCAGTACTTC. It codes for CASSESGRYEQYF. The chain links TRBV6-1 to TRBJ2-7; possible D gene TRBD2, 6 bases. The V gene lost 3 bases and the J gene lost 4 bases, with 10 bases spanning the gap. This CDR3 contains 13 residues. Germline CDR1 and CDR2: MNHNS and SASEGT.